These T cell receptor beta chains were read from a single sample in a study of T cell changes during pregnancy in multiple sclerosis. Assay: immunoSEQ multiplex PCR; the TCRdb copy retains only in-frame clones and omits some. This sample has around 80,000 clones; around 94% occur once, and the top ten carry about 0.99%. The sample here was peripheral blood, taken in the second trimester of pregnancy. All receptors derive from a female donor in good health, enrolled as a control in a pregnancy study. Both conserved end residues are part of each CDR3. The D gene is left open where the match is weak. Some rows mark clone size as missing; the rest say once, few, many or name a class of expanded clone.

V gene,clone size,D gene,J gene,CDR3 DNA,CDR3 protein
TRBV30,.,.,TRBJ2-5,TGTGCCTGGAGTAACTTGGAGACCCAGTACTTC,CAWSNLETQYF
TRBV5-4,.,.,TRBJ1-1,TGTGCCAGCAGCTTGGGGGTTCAGGGGATGAACACTGAAGCTTTCTTT,CASSLGVQGMNTEAFF
TRBV6-5,once,.,TRBJ1-3,TGTGCCAGCAGCCTTAACGGCGGCAGTGGAAACACCATATATTTT,CASSLNGGSGNTIYF
TRBV7-2,.,TRBD1,TRBJ1-1,TGTGCCAGCAGCTCACGGACAGGAGGGTCGGAAGCTTTCTTT,CASSSRTGGSEAFF
TRBV6-5,once,.,TRBJ2-5,TGTGCCAGCAGGGATTACAGAGAGACCCAGTACTTC,CASRDYRETQYF
TRBV7-2,.,.,TRBJ1-1,TGTGCCAGCAGCCCACTACAGGGTTCAGCTTTCTTT,CASSPLQGSAFF
TRBV28,.,.,TRBJ1-4,TGTGCCAGCAGTTTCCCAGATGCTAATGAAAAACTGTTTTTT,CASSFPDANEKLFF
TRBV4-2,.,.,TRBJ1-5,TGTGCCAGCAGCAACGACAGGTTATCTGTCCCAGGGCAGCCCCAGCATTTT,CASSNDRLSVPGQPQHF
TRBV30,.,.,TRBJ1-5,TGTGCCTGGACTCCAGACTCTAATCAGCCCCAGCATTTT,CAWTPDSNQPQHF
TRBV4-1,once,.,TRBJ2-7,TGCGCCAGCAGCCCCCGGGGGACTTCGGCCTACGAGCAGTACTTC,CASSPRGTSAYEQYF
TRBV28,.,.,TRBJ2-3,TGTGCCAGCAGTTTCCCCGGGACAGATACGCAGTATTTT,CASSFPGTDTQYF
TRBV18,.,.,TRBJ1-2,TGTGCCAGCTCACCACAACGGGAGTCCGGCTACACCTTC,CASSPQRESGYTF
TRBV5-1,.,TRBD2,TRBJ2-1,TGCGCCAGCAACCGACTAGCGGGAGATGATGAGCAGTTCTTC,CASNRLAGDDEQFF
TRBV7-2,.,.,TRBJ2-7,TGTGCCAGCAGCTTCCAGCGGTTGGGAGAGCAGTACTTC,CASSFQRLGEQYF
TRBV13,once,TRBD1,TRBJ1-1,TGTGCCAGCAGCTTAGGCCTAATGGAGGGGACAGGGGCTTTCTTT,CASSLGLMEGTGAFF
TRBV5-5,.,TRBD1,TRBJ2-7,TGTGCCAGCAGCTTTCGCAGGACAGGTGACTCCTACGAGCAGTACTTC,CASSFRRTGDSYEQYF
TRBV2,.,TRBD1,TRBJ1-1,TGTGCCAGCACCAGGGGGGAGGTGAACACTGAAGCTTTCTTT,CASTRGEVNTEAFF
TRBV5-4,.,.,TRBJ2-2,TGTGCCAGCAGCTTGGGGGGCGGGAAGAACACCGGGGAGCTGTTTTTT,CASSLGGGKNTGELFF
TRBV5-8,.,TRBD1,TRBJ2-5,TGTGCCAGCAGCTTGGTCACAGGGGGTCGCGAGACCCAGTACTTC,CASSLVTGGRETQYF
TRBV7-9,.,.,TRBJ2-4,TGTGCCAGCAGCCGAGAACAGGGTGCCCGCGACATTCAGTACTTC,CASSREQGARDIQYF
TRBV7-2,.,.,TRBJ2-5,TGTGCCAGTAGCTTAGTCTTCGTAGCCGGGTGGGAAGAGACCCAGTACTTC,CASSLVFVAGWEETQYF
TRBV9,.,.,TRBJ1-4,TGTGCCAGCAGCGAGGGAGAAGCAACCAATGAAAAACTGTTTTTT,CASSEGEATNEKLFF
TRBV28,.,TRBD1,TRBJ2-7,TGTGCCAGCAGACCCGGGACAGGGGGCCACGAGCAGTACTTC,CASRPGTGGHEQYF
TRBV5-6,.,.,TRBJ1-4,TGTGCCAGCAGCTTCGCACAGGGCTACCATGAAAAACTGTTTTTT,CASSFAQGYHEKLFF
TRBV21-1,.,.,TRBJ2-7,TGTGCCAGCAGCAAAATCACGGGACTAGTAAGGTACGAGCAGTACTTC,CASSKITGLVRYEQYF
TRBV6-6,.,TRBD1,TRBJ2-3,TGTGCCAGCAGTTACGGTAGCAGGGGGCCGGCAGATACGCAGTATTTT,CASSYGSRGPADTQYF
TRBV19,once,TRBD1,TRBJ2-1,TGTGCCAGTAGTATCCTCCGACAGGGCGCGATATACAATGAGCAGTTCTTC,CASSILRQGAIYNEQFF
TRBV25-1,.,.,TRBJ2-7,TGTGCCAGCAGTGACCACTACGAGCAGTACTTC,CASSDHYEQYF
TRBV6-5,.,TRBD2,TRBJ2-7,TGTGCCAGCAGGCCGGGACTAGCGGGATCCTACGAGCAGTACTTC,CASRPGLAGSYEQYF
TRBV5-1,.,.,TRBJ1-4,TGCGCCAGCAGCTACCGGGGGACTAATGAAAAACTGTTTTTT,CASSYRGTNEKLFF
TRBV7-2,.,TRBD1,TRBJ1-5,TGTGCCAGCAGCGGTCGGACAGGGAATCAGCCCCAGCATTTT,CASSGRTGNQPQHF
TRBV7-9,.,.,TRBJ1-3,TGTGCCAGCAGCTGGCCAGGGGAACCCTCTGGAAACACCATATATTTT,CASSWPGEPSGNTIYF
TRBV27,.,.,TRBJ2-3,TGTGCCAGCAGTTTATCGCGGGGCAGGGAAAAGGATACGCAGTATTTT,CASSLSRGREKDTQYF
TRBV28,once,.,TRBJ1-2,TGTGCCAGCAGTGGACACAGGGTCTGGGGCTACACCTTC,CASSGHRVWGYTF
TRBV9,.,.,TRBJ1-1,TGTGCCAGCAGCGTAGGGGGAGACACTGAAGCTTTCTTT,CASSVGGDTEAFF
TRBV6-5,.,.,TRBJ1-5,TGTGCCAGCAGTGGGACGGGGGTCTTCAATCAGCCCCAGCATTTT,CASSGTGVFNQPQHF
TRBV6-6,once,TRBD1,TRBJ2-7,TGTGCCAGCAGTTACCCGGGACAGGGTTCCTACGAGCAGTACTTC,CASSYPGQGSYEQYF
TRBV19,.,.,TRBJ2-2,TGTGCCAGTAGTATACCCCCGGGACTCTTAGGGGCCAACACCGGGGAGCTGTTTTTT,CASSIPPGLLGANTGELFF
TRBV7-9,.,TRBD1,TRBJ2-3,TGTGCCAGCAGCTTGAGGGGGCGTACAGATACGCAGTATTTT,CASSLRGRTDTQYF
TRBV2,.,.,TRBJ2-3,TGTGCCAGCAGGGAGGGGAAGGGGAGGGATACGCAGTATTTT,CASREGKGRDTQYF
TRBV28,.,TRBD1,TRBJ2-7,TGTGCCAGCAGTTTAGACAGGGCCTACGAGCAGTACTTC,CASSLDRAYEQYF
TRBV6-5,.,.,TRBJ1-4,TGTGCCAGCAGTGAGACACTGGGTGAAAAACTGTTTTTT,CASSETLGEKLFF
TRBV2,.,TRBD1,TRBJ2-2,TGTGCCAGCAGCCGAATATCCGGACAGGGGAGGGGGGAGCTGTTTTTT,CASSRISGQGRGELFF
TRBV18,.,.,TRBJ1-2,TGTGCCAGCTCACCTGCGGAGGGGACCGATGGAGGCTACACCTTC,CASSPAEGTDGGYTF
TRBV4-1,.,.,TRBJ2-1,TGCGCCAGCAGTGAGCGGTACAATGAGCAGTTCTTC,CASSERYNEQFF
TRBV16,.,.,TRBJ1-4,TGTGCCAGCAGCCTTCCGGGGGGATCTGAAAAACTGTTTTTT,CASSLPGGSEKLFF
TRBV4-1,.,TRBD2,TRBJ2-1,TGCGCCAGCAGCCAAGCCCTAGGGGCTAGCGGGAGGCCTGAGCAGTTCTTC,CASSQALGASGRPEQFF
TRBV19,.,TRBD2,TRBJ2-1,TGTGCCAGTACACCTGGGGGGGCCTACAATGAGCAGTTCTTC,CASTPGGAYNEQFF
TRBV18,.,.,TRBJ2-2,TGTGCCAGCTCACCCCTAGGGGCGCGCACCGGGGAGCTGTTTTTT,CASSPLGARTGELFF
TRBV29-1,.,.,TRBJ2-3,TGCAGCGTTGAAGATCTACAGGTTATTACAGATACGCAGTATTTT,CSVEDLQVITDTQYF